This is a list of T cell receptor beta chains from one sample in a study of vaccination effects on CD4 cells after COVID-19. Sequencing was performed with immunoSEQ multiplex PCR; in TCRdb, only in-frame clones are kept and a portion is missing. This sample yields more than 40,000 clones, of which 77% are seen a single time; approximately 2.9% belongs to the top ten. Their recognized antigens are unknown. Sequencing was performed on CD4+ T cells from PBMCs cultured with HCoV-NL63 spike peptides, taken before COVID-19 vaccination. The source is a human donor who received a COVID-19 vaccine. Both conserved end residues are part of each CDR3. The D gene is left open where the match is weak. For some rows the clone size is stated as once, few or many, or as a class when expanded; others skip it.

v_gene	d_gene	abundance	j_gene	CDR3aa	CDR3nt
TRBV18	-	-	TRBJ1-5	CASSPRGGRDNQPQHF	TGTGCCAGCTCACCGCGTGGGGGAAGGGACAATCAGCCCCAGCATTTT
TRBV7-3	-	-	TRBJ2-3	CASSLGATHTDTQYF	TGTGCCAGCAGCTTGGGGGCCACACACACAGATACGCAGTATTTT
TRBV3-1/TRBV3-2	-	once	TRBJ1-5	CASSLGPDGNQPQHF	TGTGCCAGCAGCCTGGGACCGGACGGCAATCAGCCCCAGCATTTT
TRBV6-5	TRBD1	-	TRBJ1-2	CASRQTGAYGYTF	TGTGCCAGCAGACAAACAGGGGCCTATGGCTACACCTTC
TRBV11-2	-	-	TRBJ1-6	CASSSLVGGGSPLHF	TGTGCCAGCAGCTCGCTTGTGGGGGGTGGTTCACCCCTCCACTTT
TRBV27	TRBD1	few	TRBJ2-3	CASRGGTGPIVSHTDTQYF	TGTGCCAGCAGGGGCGGGACAGGACCTATTGTCTCTCACACAGATACGCAGTATTTT
TRBV5-1	-	-	TRBJ1-1	CASSLSLTNTEAFF	TGCGCCAGCAGCTTGTCCCTTACGAACACTGAAGCTTTCTTT
TRBV10-3	-	few	TRBJ2-2	CAISGVTGELFF	TGTGCCATCAGTGGAGTAACCGGGGAGCTGTTTTTT
TRBV18	TRBD2	medium-sized	TRBJ2-5	CASSYTSGGEETQYF	TGTGCCAGCTCGTACACTAGCGGGGGGGAAGAGACCCAGTACTTC
TRBV5-1	-	-	TRBJ1-2	CASSLTGINYGYTF	TGCGCCAGCAGCTTGACAGGGATTAACTATGGCTACACCTTC
TRBV5-1	TRBD2	-	TRBJ2-5	CASSHGTIPRGQETQYF	TGCGCCAGCAGCCACGGGACTATCCCCCGTGGGCAAGAGACCCAGTACTTC
TRBV19	TRBD1	-	TRBJ2-1	CASSIGTGIEFF	TGTGCCAGTAGTATCGGGACAGGGATCGAGTTCTTC
TRBV6-2/TRBV6-3	-	few	TRBJ1-4	CASSDKRIPNEKLFF	TGTGCCAGCAGCGACAAACGAATCCCTAATGAAAAACTGTTTTTT
TRBV7-9	-	-	TRBJ1-2	CATTHPTGSVGGYTF	TGTGCCACCACCCACCCGACGGGGTCAGTCGGTGGCTACACCTTC
TRBV7-9	-	-	TRBJ2-3	CASSPRGHQGTDTQYF	TGTGCCAGCAGCCCGCGGGGCCATCAAGGCACAGATACGCAGTATTTT
TRBV18	TRBD1	-	TRBJ1-6	CASSPGQDNSPLHF	TGTGCCAGCTCACCAGGACAGGATAATTCACCCCTCCACTTT
TRBV5-1	-	-	TRBJ2-3	CASSLEAGASTDTQYF	TGCGCCAGCAGCTTAGAGGCGGGGGCCAGCACAGATACGCAGTATTTT
TRBV24-1	-	-	TRBJ1-2	CATSDLGGGYTF	TGTGCCACCAGTGATTTGGGAGGAGGCTACACCTTC
TRBV6-5	-	-	TRBJ1-2	CASSYSKRGSGYGYTF	TGTGCCAGCAGTTACAGTAAAAGGGGCTCGGGCTATGGCTACACCTTC
TRBV19	TRBD1	-	TRBJ1-4	CASSSPGQTEKLFF	TGTGCCAGTAGCTCACCGGGACAGACTGAAAAACTGTTTTTT
TRBV24-1	TRBD1	-	TRBJ2-2	CATSGTGGRGAGELFF	TGTGCCACCAGTGGTACAGGGGGCAGGGGGGCCGGGGAGCTGTTTTTT
TRBV5-1	-	-	TRBJ1-1	CASSLTGGLNTEAFF	TGCGCCAGCAGCTTGACAGGTGGGTTGAACACTGAAGCTTTCTTT
TRBV2	TRBD1	-	TRBJ2-1	CASIRDSYNEQFF	TGTGCCAGTATCCGGGACAGCTACAATGAGCAGTTCTTC